Following are 4 T cell receptor beta chains from one sample sequenced in a study of blood T cell repertoires in COVID-19. Profiling relied on immunoSEQ multiplex PCR, and the TCRdb table lists in-frame clones only, not all of them. The sample contains about 59,000 clones, more than 60% of which appear only once. Sequences were obtained from peripheral blood. The receptors come from a woman aged 70 to 79 with acute or convalescent COVID-19.

This chain uses TRBV11-2 with TRBJ2-5; 9 bases agree with TRBD1. This CDR3 comprises 16 residues. Trimming removed 3 bases from V and 5 bases from J; junction bases left unmatched: 10. Germline V gene sequence: CDR1 SGHAT, CDR2 FQNNGV. CDR3 nucleotides: TGTGCCAGCAGCTTGCACGGACAGGGGAATGGGGAGACCCAGTACTTC. It translates to CASSLHGQGNGETQYF.

The J gene is TRBJ1-2, the V gene TRBV5-1; 7 bases line up with TRBD1. Germline values: CDR1 SGHRS, CDR2 YFSETQ. V lost 7 bases and J lost 2; bases outside the gene matches: 11. This CDR3 is built from 15 residues. This CDR3 reads CASQIGDRYNYGYTF. For the CDR3, the DNA is TGCGCCAGCCAAATAGGGGACAGATACAACTATGGCTACACCTTC.

V usage is TRBV7-9 and J usage is TRBJ1-2, with D tentatively TRBD1 (6 bases). The CDR3 has 16 residues. The V gene lost 3 bases and the J gene lost 6 bases, with 20 bases spanning the gap. Germline values: CDR1 SEHNR, CDR2 FQNEAQ (reference sequence). The CDR3 coding sequence is TGTGCCAGCAGCTTGTTGATTCGCTTGGGGGCGAATGGCTACACCTTC. This translates into CASSLLIRLGANGYTF.

The chain joins TRBV3-1 (or the pseudogene TRBV3-2) to TRBJ2-1, with 11 bases lining up with TRBD2. The V gene's germline CDR1 is LGHDT and CDR2 YNNKEL (reference sequence). This CDR3 is built from 20 residues. The V gene end was trimmed by 4 bases and the J gene end by 3 bases; junction bases not matched to a gene: 17. This CDR3 is CASSRDNRLLAGGNYNEQFF. DNA for the CDR3: TGTGCCAGCAGCCGCGACAACCGACTCTTAGCGGGGGGGAACTACAATGAGCAGTTCTTC.